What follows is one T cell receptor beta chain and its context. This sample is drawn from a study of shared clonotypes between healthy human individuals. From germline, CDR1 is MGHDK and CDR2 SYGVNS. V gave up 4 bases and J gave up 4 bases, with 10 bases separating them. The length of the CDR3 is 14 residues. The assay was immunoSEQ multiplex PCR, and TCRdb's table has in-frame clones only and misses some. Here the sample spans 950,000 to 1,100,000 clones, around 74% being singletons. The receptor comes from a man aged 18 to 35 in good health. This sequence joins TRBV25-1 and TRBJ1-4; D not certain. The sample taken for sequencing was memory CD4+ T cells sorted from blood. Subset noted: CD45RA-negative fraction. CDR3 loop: CASSVSGNNEKLFF. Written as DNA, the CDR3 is TGTGCCAGCAGTGTGTCGGGGAATAATGAAAAACTGTTTTTT.